Below, 26 T cell receptor beta chains from the same sample are listed, as sequenced in a study of neoadjuvant anti-PD-1 for oral cavity cancer. Produced via immunoSEQ multiplex PCR; TCRdb's table is partial and in-frame only. The table shows about 15,000 clones, with over 70% occurring only once. Sequencing was performed on PBMCs, taken before nivolumab (anti-PD-1) treatment. Source of these receptors: a person aged 35 to 85 with oral cavity squamous cell carcinoma.

The rearrangement uses TRBV5-6 and TRBJ2-7; 8 nucleotides agree with TRBD1. Per germline, CDR1 SGHDT and CDR2 YYEEEE. V gave up 3 bases and J gave up 2 bases; unmatched junction bases: 7. The CDR3 spans 15 residues. This CDR3 reads CASSYGTGATYEQYF. The CDR3 DNA sequence: TGTGCCAGCAGCTATGGGACAGGTGCGACCTACGAGCAGTACTTC.

The chain carries TRBV9 and TRBJ2-7; TRBD1 matches at 7 bases. This CDR3 has 14 residues. With V trimmed by 4 bases and J by 6 bases, 10 bases remained unmatched. Germline V lookup: CDR1 SGDLS, CDR2 YYNGEE. DNA of the CDR3: TGTGCCAGCAGCTTTAACGACGGGACAGTCGAGCAGTACTTC. It yields the protein CASSFNDGTVEQYF.

V usage is TRBV14 and J usage is TRBJ1-2; TRBD1 might be the D (5 bases). The CDR3 consists of 15 residues. V was shortened by 4 bases and J by 2 bases, with 14 bases between the two germline ends. Germline V gene data show CDR1 as SGHDN and CDR2 as FVKESK. The CDR3 sequence: CASSPSGGSNYGYTF. The CDR3 DNA is TGTGCCAGCAGCCCAAGTGGGGGTTCGAACTATGGCTACACCTTC.

This sequence joins TRBV5-1 and TRBJ2-3; 8 positions agree with TRBD1. After removal of 5 bases from V and 6 bases from J, the junction contained 8 bases not matched to a gene. This CDR3 comprises 14 residues. Germline-derived CDR1 and CDR2 are SGHRS and YFSETQ. For the CDR3, the DNA is TGCGCCAGCAGTCCCGGACAGGGCGGGGATACGCAGTATTTT. Protein product: CASSPGQGGDTQYF.

CDR3 amino acids: CAWSVGGASTDTQYF. As DNA, the CDR3 is TGTGCCTGGAGTGTAGGTGGAGCTAGCACAGATACGCAGTATTTT. The V gene is TRBV30, the J gene TRBJ2-3; D gene ambiguous. V was shortened by 0 bases and J by 0 bases, with 10 bases between the two germline ends. CDR1 is GTSNPN and CDR2 is SVGIG in the germline V gene (reference sequence). The length of the CDR3 is 15 residues. The variable domain in full, with the rest retrieved from reference TRBV30 and TRBJ2-3, is SQTIHQWPATLVQPVGSPLSLECTVEGTSNPNLYWYRQAAGRGLQLLFYSVGIGQISSEVPQNLSASRPQDRQFILSSKKLLLSDSGFYLCAWSVGGASTDTQYFGPGTRLTVL.

CDR3 residues: CASSDSTGGPNEQFF. DNA for the CDR3: TGTGCCAGCAGTGACTCGACAGGGGGGCCCAATGAGCAGTTCTTC. This sequence joins TRBV6-4 and TRBJ2-1; 9 nucleotides agree with TRBD1. The CDR3 is 15 amino acids. The V gene's germline CDR1 is MRHNA and CDR2 SNTAGT. Trimming cost V 0 bases and J 6 bases; bases outside gene matches: 3.

CDR3 in amino acids: CASSAQGAAEQYF. CDR3 bases: TGCGCCAGCAGTGCACAGGGGGCTGCCGAGCAGTACTTC. The V and J genes are TRBV10-2 and TRBJ2-7; 9 bases align to TRBD1. Germline V lookup: CDR1 WSHSY, CDR2 SAAADI. CDR3 length equals 13 residues. Unmatched junction bases numbered 4, after V lost 4 bases and J lost 6 bases.

The chain recombines TRBV25-1 with TRBJ2-2; TRBD1 might be the D (6 bases). This CDR3 is built from 11 residues. The germline V gene encodes CDR1 MGHDK and CDR2 SYGVNS. Trimming shortened V by 9 bases and J by 8 bases, and 10 bases separated the two germline ends. The CDR3 DNA follows: TGTGCCAGTGGGGGCGTTGGGGAGCTGTTTTTT. It codes for CASGGVGELFF.

In this sample, this clone turned up a few times. The chain links TRBV4-2 to TRBJ2-1, with 13 bases matching TRBD2. Germline CDR1 reads LGHNA; CDR2 reads YNFKEQ. The CDR3 spans 15 residues. The J segment lost 8 bases and the V segment lost 4 bases, leaving 5 bases of the junction unmatched. The CDR3 loop is CASSRGTSGAYEQFF. CDR3 nucleotide sequence: TGTGCCAGCAGCCGCGGGACTAGCGGGGCCTATGAGCAGTTCTTC.

The chain is built from TRBV11-1 and TRBJ2-5; TRBD2 is a possible D gene (7 bases). Germline V CDR1 and CDR2: SGHAT, FQDESV (reference sequence). Trimming removed 5 bases at V and 3 bases at J, with 19 bases between. The length of the CDR3 is 16 residues. CDR3 bases: TGTGCCAGCAGCCGGGGGGCGGGGGAAGGAGAAGAGACCCAGTACTTC. Its translation is CASSRGAGEGEETQYF.

This clone was counted between two and nine times. V and J are TRBV6-6 and TRBJ2-1; 9 nucleotides agree with TRBD2. V trimming: 1 base; J trimming: 5 bases; junction bases outside the gene matches: 3. The germline gives CDR1 MNHNY, CDR2 SVGAGI (reference sequence). The CDR3 is 15 residues long. CDR3 sequence (DNA): TGTGCCAGCAGTTACTTTAGCGGGGGAGACAATGAGCAGTTCTTC. Translating gives CASSYFSGGDNEQFF.

This clone was counted only a few times. This sequence joins TRBV7-2 and TRBJ2-7; D is perhaps TRBD2 (5 bases). CDR1 and CDR2 from the germline V gene are SGHTA and FQGNSA. V was trimmed by 5 bases and J by 4 bases, leaving 12 bases between them. This CDR3 has 13 residues. The CDR3 region is CASSPLSGYEQYF. DNA of the CDR3: TGTGCCAGCAGCCCTTTGTCGGGGTACGAGCAGTACTTC.

This chain connects TRBV28 to TRBJ1-5, with D perhaps TRBD1 (5 bases). CDR3 size: 13 residues. V shed 10 bases and J shed 2 bases, with 12 bases lying between them. Germline-derived CDR1 and CDR2 are MDHEN and SYDVKM. The CDR3 region is CAIRGKGNQPQHF. As DNA, the CDR3 is TGTGCCATCCGGGGGAAGGGCAATCAGCCCCAGCATTTT.

This chain connects TRBV7-6 to TRBJ2-3; D is uncertain. In germline, CDR1 is SGHVS, CDR2 FNYEAQ. Trimming stripped 1 base from V and 6 bases from J, with 8 bases between. This CDR3 is 13 amino acids long. The CDR3 loop reads CASSLGSGDTQYF. CDR3 nucleotides: TGTGCCAGCAGCTTAGGATCCGGGGATACGCAGTATTTT.

In this sample, this clone turned up a few times. This chain links TRBV2 with TRBJ2-2; TRBD2 aligns across 15 bases. V shed 2 bases, J shed 8 bases, and the junction held 9 bases outside the gene matches. There are 18 residues in the CDR3. CDR1 and CDR2 from the germline V gene are SNHLY and FYNNEI. In DNA, the CDR3 is TGTGCCAGCAGTGAAAACTCCGGGACTAGCGGGAGGACGGGGGAGCTGTTTTTT. Its protein product is CASSENSGTSGRTGELFF.

The table lists this clone with a count of one. V and J are TRBV11-2 and TRBJ2-2; D might be TRBD2 (6 bases). This CDR3 is built from 16 residues. CDR1 and CDR2 from the germline V gene are SGHAT and FQNNGV. V was trimmed by 0 bases and J by 0 bases, leaving 8 bases between them. The CDR3 here is CASSLEGRTNTGELFF. In DNA form, the CDR3 reads TGTGCCAGCAGCTTAGAAGGGAGGACGAACACCGGGGAGCTGTTTTTT.

This clone was detected only a few times. CDR3 bases: TGTGCCAGCAGCTTAGCCCAAGGGGAGGACACTGAAGCTTTCTTT. This codes for CASSLAQGEDTEAFF. The chain combines TRBV7-9 with TRBJ1-1; a weak D match, TRBD1 (5 bases). V was shortened by 0 bases and J by 3 bases, with 11 bases between the two germline ends. Per germline, CDR1 SEHNR and CDR2 FQNEAQ (reference sequence). The CDR3 is 15 residues long.

This clone was found a few times. V is TRBV27 and J is TRBJ2-5, with 11 bases matching TRBD2. V dropped 4 bases and J dropped 0; count of bases not matched to a gene: 1. Germline CDR1 and CDR2: MNHEY and SMNVEV (reference sequence). The CDR3 contains 15 residues. CDR3 nucleotide sequence: TGTGCCAGCAGTTCGACTAGCGGGAACCAAGAGACCCAGTACTTC. This translates into CASSSTSGNQETQYF.

This clone was observed a few times. This rearrangement joins TRBV14 to TRBJ1-1; D is unresolved. The CDR3 contains 15 residues. In germline, CDR1 is SGHDN, CDR2 FVKESK. V lost 4 bases and J 1 base, leaving 13 bases between the germline ends. CDR3 sequence (DNA): TGTGCCAGCAGCCCGCTGACACTACGGAACACTGAAGCTTTCTTT. It translates to CASSPLTLRNTEAFF.

The CDR3 DNA follows: TGTGCCAGCAGTTACTCACCGTACTCTGGGGCCAACGTCCTGACTTTC. It codes for CASSYSPYSGANVLTF. The genes are TRBV6-6 and TRBJ2-6; D uncertain. The V and J ends lost 0 bases and 0 bases respectively, with 6 bases between them. This CDR3 is 16 amino acids long. Looked up from germline, CDR1 is MNHNY and CDR2 is SVGAGI (reference sequence).

This clone has just a few counts. The V call is TRBV28, the J call TRBJ2-7; the match to TRBD2 covers 7 bases. In germline, CDR1 is MDHEN, CDR2 SYDVKM. V lost 3 bases and J lost 0; bases outside the gene matches: 8. The CDR3 loop spans 16 amino acids. The CDR3 sequence: CASSFSLAGLSYEQYF. CDR3 nucleotides: TGTGCCAGCAGTTTTTCCTTAGCGGGTCTCTCCTACGAGCAGTACTTC.

The chain combines TRBV28 with TRBJ2-7; possible D gene TRBD1, 5 bases. This CDR3 spans 15 amino acids. Trimming took off 6 bases at V and 0 bases at J, with 15 bases between the two ends. Germline V CDR1 and CDR2: MDHEN, SYDVKM. In DNA, the CDR3 is TGTGCCAGCAGCCTGACAGCGTCGAACTCCTACGAGCAGTACTTC. It is translated as CASSLTASNSYEQYF.

V usage is TRBV5-1 and J usage is TRBJ1-1, with 7 bases identical to TRBD1. Germline CDR1 is SGHRS and CDR2 is YFSETQ. V was clipped by 4 bases and J by 6 bases; unmatched bases: 9. CDR3 length: 14 amino acids. CDR3 amino acids: CASSQIDRVSEAFF. The CDR3 bases are TGCGCCAGCAGCCAAATAGACAGGGTCTCTGAAGCTTTCTTT.

J is TRBJ1-6 and V is TRBV5-1; D is uncertain. V lost 0 bases and J lost 8, with 9 bases in between. The germline gives CDR1 SGHRS, CDR2 YFSETQ. The CDR3 spans 14 residues. CDR3 in amino acids: CASSLAGSYSPLHF. CDR3 coding DNA: TGCGCCAGCAGCTTGGCCGGGTCCTATTCACCCCTCCACTTT.

This sequence joins TRBV27 and TRBJ1-5; the D gene is possibly TRBD1 (6 bases). CDR1 MNHEY and CDR2 SMNVEV come from the germline V gene (reference sequence). The CDR3 extends over 17 amino acids. The ends were cut back, 7 bases at V and 0 bases at J, with 19 bases in the middle. The CDR3 reads CASKRDGGDYSNQPQHF. CDR3 coding DNA: TGTGCCAGCAAACGGGATGGGGGCGACTATAGCAATCAGCCCCAGCATTTT.

This chain joins TRBV6-1 and TRBJ1-2; D is perhaps TRBD1 (5 bases). Germline V gene data show CDR1 as MNHNS and CDR2 as SASEGT. CDR3 size: 14 residues. Trimming removed 1 base from V and 3 bases from J, with 9 bases in between. The CDR3 DNA reads as TGTGCCAGCAGTGAAGGGGGGGTCGACTATGGCTACACCTTC. Its translation is CASSEGGVDYGYTF.